What follows are 4 T cell receptor beta chains derived from one specimen sequenced in a study of immune evolution from preneoplasia to lung adenocarcinoma. Sequencing was performed with immunoSEQ multiplex PCR; in TCRdb, only in-frame clones are kept and a portion is missing. Found here are under 5,000 clones, around 78% of them singletons; the top ten hold 8.2%. The specimen sequenced was FFPE adjacent normal lung tissue. The receptors were sampled from a donor older than 65 with lung adenocarcinoma.

This rearrangement joins TRBV12-5 to TRBJ1-5; D gene uncertain. This CDR3 is 11 amino acids long. V lost 4 bases and J lost 10, with 8 bases in between. Germline V CDR1 and CDR2: LGHNT, FRNRAP. The CDR3 loop reads CASGSGQPQHF. DNA of the CDR3: TGTGCTAGTGGTTCGGGTCAACCCCAGCATTTT.

V usage is TRBV20-1 and J usage is TRBJ2-1; tentatively, D is TRBD1 (5 bases). The V and J ends lost 5 bases and 4 bases respectively, with 6 bases between them. Germline V gene sequence: CDR1 DFQATT, CDR2 SNEGSKA (reference sequence). The CDR3 spans 11 residues. The CDR3 bases are TGCAGTGCTGCAGGGTACAATGAGCAGTTCTTC. This codes for CSAAGYNEQFF.

The rearrangement links TRBV6-1 to TRBJ2-3; weak D call: TRBD2 (8 bases). CDR3 length equals 14 residues. Germline CDR1 MNHNS, CDR2 SASEGT. V was shortened by 8 bases and J by 4 bases, with 16 bases between the two germline ends. The CDR3 protein is CASGGGGRSDTQYF. The CDR3, as DNA: TGTGCCAGCGGAGGGGGCGGGAGGTCAGATACGCAGTATTTT.

CDR3 protein: CASSPGQQETQYF. Written as DNA, the CDR3 is TGTGCCAGCAGCCCAGGACAGCAAGAGACCCAGTACTTC. This chain connects TRBV11-2 to TRBJ2-5; D is perhaps TRBD1 (6 bases). V lost 5 bases and J 2 bases, leaving 9 bases between the germline ends. Germline CDR1 and CDR2: SGHAT and FQNNGV. CDR3 length: 13 residues.